Listed below are T cell receptor beta chains from one sample, sequenced in a study of cytomegalovirus exposure and HLA in healthy donors. Only in-frame clones appear in the TCRdb table, and some are missing; sequencing was by immunoSEQ multiplex PCR. Seen here are approximately 130,000 clones, about 78% observed once, and the top ten hold approximately 2.9%. The sequencing sample was made of PBMCs. Receptors were obtained from a human donor in good health. Both conserved end residues are part of each CDR3. Fields, in order: V gene, J gene, D gene, clone size, CDR3 protein, CDR3 DNA. A D gene is named only where the DNA matches it firmly. The size entry is marked missing in some rows and otherwise reads once, few, many or a size class.

V: TRBV29-1
J: TRBJ2-7
D: TRBD2
size: -
CDR3: CSVEVSGLAGAYEQYF
DNA: TGCAGCGTTGAAGTATCGGGGCTAGCGGGGGCCTACGAGCAGTACTTC

V: TRBV13
J: TRBJ2-1
D: -
size: -
CDR3: CASSFTDSPNEQFF
DNA: TGTGCCAGCAGCTTTACGGACTCCCCGAATGAGCAGTTCTTC

V: TRBV5-4
J: TRBJ2-2
D: -
size: few
CDR3: CASSHPGQQNTGELFF
DNA: TGTGCCAGCAGCCACCCGGGACAACAGAACACCGGGGAGCTGTTTTTT

V: TRBV10-3
J: TRBJ1-1
D: -
size: -
CDR3: CAVTGNIMNTEAFF
DNA: TGTGCCGTCACAGGGAACATCATGAACACTGAAGCTTTCTTT

V: TRBV28
J: TRBJ2-2
D: TRBD1
size: -
CDR3: CASSSNDRGPGELFF
DNA: TGTGCCAGCAGCTCAAACGACAGGGGGCCCGGGGAGCTGTTTTTT

V: TRBV15
J: TRBJ2-7
D: -
size: -
CDR3: CATSRDKDRAYEQYF
DNA: TGTGCCACCAGCAGGGATAAGGACAGAGCCTACGAGCAGTACTTC

V: TRBV29-1
J: TRBJ2-7
D: -
size: -
CDR3: CSVAFSAYEQYF
DNA: TGCAGCGTTGCGTTTTCAGCCTACGAGCAGTACTTC

V: TRBV19
J: TRBJ1-1
D: -
size: -
CDR3: CASSIGQLNTEAFF
DNA: TGTGCCAGTAGTATAGGACAGTTGAACACTGAAGCTTTCTTT

V: TRBV27
J: TRBJ1-5
D: TRBD1
size: few
CDR3: CASSTTGQGYTNQPQHF
DNA: TGTGCCAGCAGTACTACGGGACAGGGGTATACAAATCAGCCCCAGCATTTT

V: TRBV5-6
J: TRBJ2-7
D: -
size: -
CDR3: CASSASTYEQYF
DNA: TGTGCCAGCAGCGCATCAACCTACGAGCAGTACTTC

V: TRBV20-1
J: TRBJ2-7
D: -
size: -
CDR3: CSASSGEQYF
DNA: TGCAGTGCTAGTTCGGGAGAGCAGTACTTC

V: TRBV4-1
J: TRBJ1-4
D: -
size: -
CDR3: CASSQARAGVLEKLFF
DNA: TGCGCCAGCAGCCAAGCCAGGGCAGGGGTTTTAGAAAAACTGTTTTTT

V: TRBV11-2
J: TRBJ2-3
D: TRBD2
size: -
CDR3: CASSSLAGGNLSTDTQYF
DNA: TGTGCCAGCAGCTCATTAGCGGGGGGGAACCTAAGCACAGATACGCAGTATTTT

V: TRBV7-2
J: TRBJ1-5
D: TRBD1
size: few
CDR3: CASSRQGYSNQPQHF
DNA: TGTGCCAGCAGCAGACAGGGGTATAGCAATCAGCCCCAGCATTTT

V: TRBV2
J: TRBJ1-2
D: -
size: -
CDR3: CASPYRAGEVYGYTF
DNA: TGTGCCAGCCCCTACAGGGCAGGGGAAGTCTATGGCTACACCTTC

V: TRBV28
J: TRBJ2-7
D: -
size: few
CDR3: CASSPLVAHRYEQYF
DNA: TGTGCCAGCAGTCCGCTTGTTGCCCACAGATACGAGCAGTACTTC

V: TRBV30
J: TRBJ1-2
D: -
size: -
CDR3: CAWSVRGGNYGYTF
DNA: TGTGCCTGGAGTGTAAGGGGGGGGAACTATGGCTACACCTTC

V: TRBV6-1
J: TRBJ1-1
D: -
size: -
CDR3: CASSESGRTEAFF
DNA: TGTGCCAGCAGTGAATCAGGGAGGACTGAAGCTTTCTTT

V: TRBV5-1
J: TRBJ2-7
D: TRBD1
size: once
CDR3: CASNNRADRGQSGEQYF
DNA: TGCGCCAGCAACAATAGGGCAGACAGGGGGCAGTCAGGCGAGCAGTACTTC

V: TRBV25-1
J: TRBJ1-1
D: -
size: -
CDR3: CASSELRGRNTEAFF
DNA: TGTGCCAGCAGTGAACTCAGGGGTCGGAACACTGAAGCTTTCTTT

V: TRBV10-3
J: TRBJ2-2
D: -
size: -
CDR3: CAISAPSGTGELFF
DNA: TGTGCCATCAGTGCTCCGTCCGGCACCGGGGAGCTGTTTTTT

V: TRBV5-5
J: TRBJ2-7
D: -
size: -
CDR3: CASSLGTGTYEQYF
DNA: TGTGCCAGCAGCTTGGGAACAGGGACCTACGAGCAGTACTTC

V: TRBV6-6
J: TRBJ2-7
D: TRBD2
size: few
CDR3: CASRASGISSYEQYF
DNA: TGTGCCAGCAGGGCTAGCGGGATTAGCTCCTACGAGCAGTACTTC

V: TRBV5-1
J: TRBJ2-3
D: TRBD2
size: -
CDR3: CASSSGLAGGRDTQYF
DNA: TGCGCCAGCAGCTCCGGACTAGCGGGAGGCAGGGATACGCAGTATTTT

V: TRBV7-2
J: TRBJ2-5
D: -
size: -
CDR3: CASSLDGALGRAQYF
DNA: TGTGCCAGCAGCTTAGATGGAGCTCTGGGGAGAGCCCAGTACTTC

V: TRBV29-1
J: TRBJ1-3
D: TRBD1
size: -
CDR3: CSVLESRGNTIYF
DNA: TGCAGCGTCCTTGAGTCCAGGGGGAACACCATATATTTT

V: TRBV30
J: TRBJ2-1
D: -
size: -
CDR3: CAWTRDSNNEQFF
DNA: TGTGCCTGGACACGGGACTCGAACAATGAGCAGTTCTTC

V: TRBV28
J: TRBJ2-1
D: -
size: few
CDR3: CASPGRNEQFF
DNA: TGTGCCAGCCCCGGTCGGAATGAGCAGTTCTTC

V: TRBV10-1
J: TRBJ1-1
D: TRBD1
size: -
CDR3: CATHMGGQVDTEAFF
DNA: TGCGCCACACATATGGGAGGACAGGTGGACACTGAAGCTTTCTTT

V: TRBV4-2
J: TRBJ2-7
D: -
size: few
CDR3: CASSQAPRTSDEQYF
DNA: TGTGCCAGCAGCCAAGCCCCAAGGACTTCTGACGAGCAGTACTTC

V: TRBV27
J: TRBJ1-3
D: -
size: -
CDR3: CASSPWRGSSSGNTIYF
DNA: TGTGCCAGCAGTCCCTGGCGGGGGTCGAGCTCTGGAAACACCATATATTTT

V: TRBV7-9
J: TRBJ2-5
D: -
size: -
CDR3: CASSLGIETQYF
DNA: TGTGCCAGCAGCTTGGGCATAGAGACCCAGTACTTC

V: TRBV9
J: TRBJ2-1
D: TRBD2
size: -
CDR3: CASSVDPAGGPKNEQFF
DNA: TGTGCCAGCAGCGTAGATCCAGCGGGAGGGCCTAAAAATGAGCAGTTCTTC